These 8 T cell receptor beta chains share one sample of origin, sequenced in a study of shared clonotypes between healthy human individuals. Sequencing was performed with immunoSEQ multiplex PCR; in TCRdb, only in-frame clones are kept and a portion is missing. The sample contains nearly 1,000,000 clones, about 80% of which appear only once. Source material: memory CD4+ T cells sorted from blood. Subset in this sample: CD45RA-negative fraction. These receptors came from a man between 18 and 29 years old in good health.

The chain uses TRBV9 and TRBJ2-3, with 10 bases identical to TRBD1. Trimming cost V 4 bases and J 3 bases; bases outside gene matches: 8. Germline values: CDR1 SGDLS, CDR2 YYNGEE. This CDR3 is built from 16 residues. In DNA form, the CDR3 reads TGTGCCAGCAGCTTCGCTGGACAGGGGGTTACAGATACGCAGTATTTT. Protein sequence: CASSFAGQGVTDTQYF. The entire variable domain, with the rest obtained from reference TRBV9 and TRBJ2-3, is as follows: DSGVTQTPKHLITATGQRVTLRCSPRSGDLSVYWYQQSLDQGLQFLIQYYNGEERAKGNILERFSAQQFPDLHSELNLSSLELGDSALYFCASSFAGQGVTDTQYFGPGTRLTVL.

The J gene is TRBJ1-2, the V gene TRBV6-6; D unclear. The germline CDR1 and CDR2 sequences are MNHNY and SVGAGI (reference sequence). The CDR3 sequence is 12 residues long. Trimming pared 6 bases from V and 4 bases from J, leaving 9 bases between. The CDR3 coding sequence is TGTGCCAGCAGGAGGTTAGGCTATGGCTACACCTTC. It codes for CASRRLGYGYTF.

This clone was observed a single time. The rearrangement uses TRBV5-1 and TRBJ2-7, with D maybe TRBD1 (6 bases). Germline loops: CDR1 SGHRS, CDR2 YFSETQ. Trimming left V 4 bases short and J 5 bases short, with 22 bases between. The CDR3 totals 16 residues. The CDR3 reads CASSMGPTTGRDEQYF. CDR3 sequence (DNA): TGCGCCAGCAGCATGGGCCCTACGACAGGCCGCGACGAGCAGTACTTC.

V usage is TRBV29-1 and J usage is TRBJ2-7, with 8 positions matching TRBD1. The CDR3 sequence is 13 residues long. From germline, CDR1 is SQVTM and CDR2 ANQGSEA. The ends lost 8 bases at V and 2 bases at J; junction bases unmatched: 8. CDR3 in amino acids: CSYQGAGPYEQYF. The DNA of the CDR3 is TGCAGCTACCAGGGGGCGGGGCCCTACGAGCAGTACTTC.

The J gene is TRBJ1-4, the V gene TRBV9; D perhaps matches TRBD1 (5 bases). The CDR3 length is 15 residues. Trimming took off 0 bases at V and 7 bases at J, with 13 bases between the two ends. Germline V gene sequence: CDR1 SGDLS, CDR2 YYNGEE. The CDR3 loop reads CASSVGGALLEKLFF. CDR3 bases: TGTGCCAGCAGCGTAGGAGGGGCCCTTCTTGAAAAACTGTTTTTT.

As concerns this clone: The sample has other DNA sequences that encode this CDR3 too. The chain carries TRBV29-1 and TRBJ2-1, with 7 bases fitting TRBD1. CDR1 SQVTM and CDR2 ANQGSEA come from the germline V gene. The CDR3 length is 11 residues. V lost 6 bases and J lost 9; bases outside the gene matches: 5. CDR3 in amino acids: CSVAPGGEQFF. Written as DNA, the CDR3 is TGCAGCGTCGCCCCAGGGGGTGAGCAGTTCTTC.

V usage is TRBV6-6 and J usage is TRBJ2-1; TRBD2 is a possible D gene (5 bases). The CDR3 has 15 residues. Germline V gives CDR1 MNHNY, CDR2 SVGAGI (reference sequence). V was shortened by 7 bases and J by 7 bases, with 20 bases between the two germline ends. The CDR3 DNA reads as TGTGCCAGCAATCAAGGTAGCGCAAGTAGAAATGAGCAGTTCTTC. It codes for CASNQGSASRNEQFF.

The chain carries TRBV12-5 and TRBJ2-1; 7 bases align to TRBD2. This CDR3 is built from 22 residues. Germline CDR1 LGHNT, CDR2 FRNRAP. The V segment lost 0 bases and the J segment 0 bases; nucleotides outside the gene matches: 20. The DNA for the CDR3 is TGTGCTAGTGGTTTGGTACTCAAGGGGCTAGACGAGCGGGGTTTCTCCTACAATGAGCAGTTCTTC. This encodes CASGLVLKGLDERGFSYNEQFF.